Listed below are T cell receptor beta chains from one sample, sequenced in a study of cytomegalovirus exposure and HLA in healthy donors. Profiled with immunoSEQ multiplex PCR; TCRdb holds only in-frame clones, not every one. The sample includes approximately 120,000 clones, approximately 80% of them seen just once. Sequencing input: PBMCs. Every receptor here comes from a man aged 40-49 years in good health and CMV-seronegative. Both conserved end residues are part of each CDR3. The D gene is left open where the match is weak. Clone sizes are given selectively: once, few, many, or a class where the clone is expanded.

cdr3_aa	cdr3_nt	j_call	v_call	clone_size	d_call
CAWSVSTNYGYTF	TGTGCCTGGAGTGTAAGCACTAACTATGGCTACACCTTC	TRBJ1-2	TRBV30	NA	NA
CASSQGRGGGDGYTF	TGCGCCAGCAGCCAAGGCCGAGGGGGGGGTGACGGCTACACCTTC	TRBJ1-2	TRBV4-3	NA	NA
CASSERPVGNSPLHF	TGTGCCAGCAGTGAGAGGCCCGTCGGTAATTCCCCCCTCCACTTT	TRBJ1-6	TRBV9	NA	NA
CASSFRANTEAFF	TGTGCCAGCAGTTTCAGGGCGAACACTGAAGCTTTCTTT	TRBJ1-1	TRBV5-4	NA	NA
CASSGVGGYNEQFF	TGTGCCAGCAGTGGCGTGGGGGGCTACAATGAGCAGTTCTTC	TRBJ2-1	TRBV6-4	NA	NA
CASSEPAYNEQFF	TGTGCCAGCAGTGAGCCAGCCTACAATGAGCAGTTCTTC	TRBJ2-1	TRBV25-1	NA	NA
CASSLSPGRGYGYTF	TGTGCCAGCAGTTTATCACCAGGGCGAGGCTATGGCTACACCTTC	TRBJ1-2	TRBV27	NA	NA
CASSPREGTDTQYF	TGTGCCAGCAGCCCCAGGGAGGGCACAGATACGCAGTATTTT	TRBJ2-3	TRBV7-2	NA	NA
CAIGGTNSNQPQHF	TGTGCCATTGGTGGGACAAATAGCAATCAGCCCCAGCATTTT	TRBJ1-5	TRBV10-3	NA	NA
CASSETTGGGLSQPQHF	TGTGCCAGCAGTGAAACGACAGGGGGCGGGTTGTCTCAGCCCCAGCATTTT	TRBJ1-5	TRBV6-1	NA	TRBD1
CASNQDRGLGGYTF	TGTGCCAGTAATCAGGACAGGGGGCTAGGTGGCTACACCTTC	TRBJ1-2	TRBV19	few	TRBD1
CASSLAGTAADTQYF	TGTGCCAGCAGCTTGGCCGGGACAGCGGCAGATACACAGTATTTT	TRBJ2-3	TRBV7-9	NA	TRBD1
CASSPTPGGPSTDTQYF	TGCGCCAGCAGCCCTACCCCCGGGGGACCTAGCACAGATACGCAGTATTTT	TRBJ2-3	TRBV4-1	NA	NA
CASSRDIQETQYF	TGTGCCAGCAGCCGGGACATCCAAGAGACCCAGTACTTC	TRBJ2-5	TRBV5-4	NA	NA
CASSESGTSGVGELFF	TGTGCCAGCAGCGAATCGGGGACTAGCGGGGTCGGGGAGCTGTTTTTT	TRBJ2-2	TRBV9	NA	TRBD2
CASSSIDRTYQPQHF	TGTGCCAGCAGCTCCATTGACAGGACCTATCAGCCCCAGCATTTT	TRBJ1-5	TRBV6-1	NA	NA
CASSLRRGTGEEQFF	TGTGCCAGCAGCTTAAGGCGGGGCACCGGGGAGGAGCAGTTCTTC	TRBJ2-1	TRBV11-3	NA	NA
CSVVQGNTEAFF	TGCAGCGTCGTACAGGGGAACACTGAAGCTTTCTTT	TRBJ1-1	TRBV29-1	NA	NA
CASSTAGGHDTQYF	TGTGCCAGCAGCACAGCGGGGGGGCATGATACGCAGTATTTT	TRBJ2-3	TRBV5-6	NA	TRBD2
CASSITEYEQYF	TGTGCCAGCAGCATCACAGAGTACGAGCAGTACTTC	TRBJ2-7	TRBV2	NA	NA
CATSPDSRGTDTQYF	TGTGCCACCAGCCCGGACAGTCGGGGCACAGATACGCAGTATTTT	TRBJ2-3	TRBV15	once	NA
CASSPLTPNTEAFF	TGCGCCAGCAGCCCCCTGACACCGAACACTGAAGCTTTCTTT	TRBJ1-1	TRBV5-1	NA	NA
CASTDRDIGNTIYF	TGTGCCAGTACCGACAGGGACATTGGAAACACCATATATTTT	TRBJ1-3	TRBV19	NA	TRBD1
CASSQDSGVTGANVLTF	TGCGCCAGCAGCCAAGATTCGGGAGTTACTGGGGCCAACGTCCTGACTTTC	TRBJ2-6	TRBV4-3	NA	NA
CASSQSGQGNYEQYF	TGCGCCAGCAGCCAAAGCGGGCAGGGAAACTACGAGCAGTACTTC	TRBJ2-7	TRBV4-1	NA	NA
CSVEGQGSYNEQFF	TGCAGCGTTGAAGGACAGGGATCCTACAATGAGCAGTTCTTC	TRBJ2-1	TRBV29-1	NA	TRBD1
CASSQDEAGGDTQYF	TGCGCCAGCAGCCAAGACGAGGCAGGGGGGGATACGCAGTATTTT	TRBJ2-3	TRBV4-1	few	NA
CASSAGTANEKLFF	TGTGCCAGCAGCGCCGGCACAGCAAATGAAAAACTGTTTTTT	TRBJ1-4	TRBV9	NA	NA
CASVFTGSGGELFF	TGTGCCAGCGTCTTTACGGGGTCTGGCGGGGAGCTGTTTTTT	TRBJ2-2	TRBV6-1	NA	NA
CASRELLPSYEQYF	TGTGCCAGCAGAGAACTACTTCCCTCCTACGAGCAGTACTTC	TRBJ2-7	TRBV6-1	NA	NA
CASRGQGVEAFF	TGTGCCAGCAGGGGACAGGGGGTCGAAGCTTTCTTT	TRBJ1-1	TRBV6-1	NA	TRBD1
CASSEGVGLFHRGTEAFF	TGTGCCAGCAGTGAAGGGGTCGGGTTGTTTCATCGGGGCACTGAAGCTTTCTTT	TRBJ1-1	TRBV2	NA	NA
CASSQRQGNTEAFF	TGTGCCAGCAGCCAACGACAGGGAAACACTGAAGCTTTCTTT	TRBJ1-1	TRBV4-2	NA	TRBD1
CASSLSGQKYEKLFF	TGTGCCAGCAGCTTATCTGGGCAGAAATACGAAAAACTGTTTTTT	TRBJ1-4	TRBV7-2	NA	NA
CASSTPGQGTLYGYTF	TGTGCCAGCAGCACCCCGGGACAGGGAACCCTCTATGGCTACACCTTC	TRBJ1-2	TRBV5-4	NA	TRBD1
CASSLGGRGYGYTF	TGTGCCAGCAGCTTAGGTGGCAGGGGCTATGGCTACACCTTC	TRBJ1-2	TRBV13	NA	NA
CASNLITSGVYNEQFF	TGTGCCAGCAACCTAATCACTAGCGGGGTATACAATGAGCAGTTCTTC	TRBJ2-1	TRBV7-2	few	TRBD2
CAWSGSRNTEAFF	TGTGCCTGGAGTGGTAGCAGGAACACTGAAGCTTTCTTT	TRBJ1-1	TRBV30	NA	NA
CASSSGGQAEAFF	TGTGCCAGCAGTTCAGGGGGGCAGGCTGAAGCTTTCTTT	TRBJ1-1	TRBV6-4	NA	TRBD1
CASIEGVGGSYGYTF	TGTGCCAGCATCGAGGGGGTTGGGGGCAGCTATGGCTACACCTTC	TRBJ1-2	TRBV6-1	NA	NA
CASSPVHRSGANVLTF	TGTGCCAGCTCACCAGTCCACAGGTCTGGGGCCAACGTCCTGACTTTC	TRBJ2-6	TRBV18	NA	NA
CATSGEGMDEQFF	TGTGCCACTTCGGGGGAGGGGATGGATGAGCAGTTCTTC	TRBJ2-1	TRBV9	NA	TRBD2
CASSPGPGFNQPQHF	TGTGCCAGCAGCCCGGGTCCAGGGTTCAATCAGCCCCAGCATTTT	TRBJ1-5	TRBV9	NA	NA
CASSPGQSNSPLHF	TGTGCCAGCAGCCCAGGTCAGAGTAATTCACCCCTCCACTTT	TRBJ1-6	TRBV7-9	NA	NA
CATRDGTAVSYNEQFF	TGTGCCACCAGAGACGGGACAGCGGTATCCTACAATGAGCAGTTCTTC	TRBJ2-1	TRBV15	few	TRBD1
CASSPQPGTGTRQYF	TGTGCCAGCTCACCACAACCCGGGACAGGTACGAGGCAGTACTTC	TRBJ2-7	TRBV18	few	TRBD1
CASSSWTGGRADTQYF	TGTGCCAGCAGCTCCTGGACAGGGGGCAGGGCAGATACGCAGTATTTT	TRBJ2-3	TRBV11-2	NA	TRBD1
CASSLPTGDKTEAFF	TGCGCCAGCAGCTTACCAACAGGGGATAAGACTGAAGCTTTCTTT	TRBJ1-1	TRBV5-1	NA	TRBD1
CASSPTGYEQYF	TGTGCCAGCAGCCCCACCGGGTACGAGCAGTACTTC	TRBJ2-7	TRBV7-9	NA	NA
CASSLERGPYGYTF	TGTGCCAGCAGCTTAGAGCGGGGGCCCTATGGCTACACCTTC	TRBJ1-2	TRBV7-2	NA	NA
CASSQVSQGNQPQHF	TGTGCCAGCAGCCAAGTAAGCCAGGGCAATCAGCCCCAGCATTTT	TRBJ1-5	TRBV4-2	NA	NA